This T cell receptor (beta chain) was observed in a study of blood T cells in healthy people across ages (dated by TCRdb to between 2015 and 2016). In the study overall: In model experiments, roughly one uniquely barcoded TCR beta cDNA molecule per two T cells was captured by template switching. The donors were divided into four age groups: young (average roughly 17 years), middle-aged (about 40), aged (approximately 62) and long-lived (more than 75). Using the same blood draw, the study looked at two additional independent replicas of 1 million unique cDNA reads for two donors, one aged 18 to 29 and the other aged 80 or older. Using deep sequencing normalized with unique cDNA molecular identifiers, the study measured how TCR beta repertoire diversity changes with age. Study-wide findings and limitations: Estimates of total diversity based on one million sequenced T cells were considered lower bounds and underestimates. Observed TCR beta diversity per million T cells fell roughly linearly with age, and a significant reduction was already apparent by age roughly 40. Since profiling was done on bulk unsorted PBMCs, naive and antigen-experienced compartments could not be conclusively compared. The long-lived group showed more naive CD4+ T cells, fewer expanded clones and increased TCR diversity than the aged group, suggesting age selection. The CMV infection status of donors was not known, potentially confounding age-related changes in expanded clonotypes. The percentage of naive T cells measured by flow cytometry correlated strongly with observed TCR beta diversity.

Trimming at the junction amounts to 3 bases on V and 8 bases on J, and the germline ends lie 13 bases apart. The germline V gene provides CDR1 MDHEN and CDR2 SYDVKM. Taken from cysteine to phenylalanine, the CDR3 has 13 residues. Only the CDR3 part of the read is kept: 39 bases, read in frame from the first base. Systemically healthy Caucasian individuals from Russia, some 36 in total and aged about 6 to 95 years, were included as donors. Each donor gave approximately 9.3 milliliters of peripheral blood, collected into EDTA-treated Vacutainer tubes. PBMCs were isolated by Ficoll-Paque density-gradient centrifugation, with at least 7 million obtained per sample. Trizol reagent was used to extract total RNA from PBMCs, with at least 6 micrograms per sample. Naive CD45RAhigh/CD27high T cell percentages were measured by flow cytometry on a PBMC aliquot from every donor. Remarks on this clonotype: Its target antigen remains unknown. No base quality values were provided; no much bigger clone lies one nucleotide off.

Libraries came from 5' RACE. The sample was run on an Illumina HiSeq 2500. A second PCR of roughly 6 to 11 cycles was run with a J-beta primer mix and a sample-barcoded 5' primer. A template-switch 5' adaptor carrying 12 random nucleotides introduced a unique molecular identifier onto each TCR beta cDNA molecule. Each sample yielded at least 2.5 million CDR3-containing paired-end reads. All of the RNA was converted into first-strand cDNA using the Mint cDNA synthesis kit, with a TRBC-specific oligonucleotide serving as the primer. After uracil-DNA glycosylase treatment, a first 18-cycle PCR used universal primers M1SS and BC2_uni_R on all cDNA. Per the source publication's procedure: Each sample was normalized by randomly selecting 1 million high-quality reads, each carrying a distinct molecular identifier. Instead of being binned into consensus sequences, reads that shared molecular identifiers were thrown out. MiTCR, set to a Q25 quality threshold and the strictest error-elimination algorithm, was used for CDR3 identification, clonotype clustering and error correction. A nonparametric unseen species model using Euler transformation provided a lower-bound estimate of total TCR beta diversity. The raw public data were reprocessed by TCRdb itself: fastp quality trimming at Q25, MiXCR clonotype calling, in-frame beta chains only. Every distinct CDR3 protein forms one entry, paired with its most common genes and DNA. V and J calls and clone size were set by TCRdb, not the authors. This sample lists some 800,000 distinct CDR3 sequences; 20% to 25% were detected once. The ten largest make up more than 3% of the sample.

This same sample was also part of a study on T cells of mothers and their children. As the second study states: Donors were nine systemically healthy Caucasian individuals: three mothers and their six children. cDNA synthesis used all of the extracted RNA, with 1.5 ug of RNA in each 15 ul reaction. Sample barcodes and 2-4 random nucleotides were added via the M1S primer in the second PCR. Over 8 million TCR beta CDR3 reads were obtained for each mother, and 2.5 million to 3 million reads were obtained for each child. Thymic selection similarly shapes TCR recombination output in related and unrelated pairs, with minor effect from inherited differences. Normalized repertoire overlap was always found to be slightly, but never significantly, higher in related mother-child pairs than in unrelated mother-child pairs. With a sensitivity of approximately 92 clones per million clonotypes, no persistent microchimeric T cell clones were detected. In the study, deep NGS was used to compare the TCR beta repertoires of mothers and children, and features distinguishing related mother-child pairs from unrelated individuals were sought. Mothers averaged about 37 +/- 4 years of age and children averaged around 10 +/- 4 years. Libraries were sequenced on Illumina HiSeq 2000 with 100+100 nt paired-end reads after adapter ligation with NEBNext reagents. To prevent cross-contamination, the mother and child libraries were prepared one month apart and sequenced in separate runs. For each donor, somewhere between 500,000 and 2,000,000 distinct TCR beta clonotypes were identified. Naive TCR beta clonotypes were estimated from low-frequency clonotypes matched to each donor's FACS-determined naive share, without sorting.

The clonotype was recovered from a boy between 10 and 17 years old in good health. The chain uses TRBV28 and TRBJ1-2; a tentative D call is TRBD1 (6 bases match). The sequenced sample was blood. The CDR3 region: CASSFLGARGYTF. The DNA sequence follows: TGTGCCAGCAGTTTTCTGGGGGCGCGGGGCTACACCTTC.